The 8 T cell receptor beta chains reported below all come from one sample, sequenced in a study of T-cell reconstitution after alpha-beta-depleted transplantation in children. A TCRbeta library incorporating unique molecular identifiers was prepared. TCRdb called the PCR reads again in MiXCR, with one record for every CDR3 protein. This table holds around 370,000 distinct CDR3 sequences, about a sixth found once. The sample here was PBMCs, mostly from graft donor cells, taken 360 days after TCRalphabeta/CD19-depleted stem cell transplant. The receptor source for this set is a male patient between 2 and 10 years old who had a stem cell transplant for acute lymphoblastic leukemia, so the T cells may come from the graft donor.

This chain joins TRBV27 and TRBJ2-7; no firm D call. Germline values: CDR1 MNHEY, CDR2 SMNVEV (reference sequence). The V end lost 5 bases, the J end lost 3 bases, and 11 bases lay between the germline ends. CDR3 length: 13 amino acids. As DNA, the CDR3 is TGTGCCAGCAGTGCGACACCTCTCTACGAGCAGTACTTC. Translation gives CASSATPLYEQYF.

This clonotype was seen a handful of times. The chain couples TRBV11-2 to TRBJ2-3, with 7 bases identical to TRBD2. CDR3 length equals 18 residues. From germline, CDR1 is SGHAT and CDR2 FQNNGV. Trimming at V came to 0 bases and at J to 5 bases, leaving 14 bases not matched to a gene. The CDR3 DNA reads as TGTGCCAGCAGCTTAGATGGTTGGGCGGGAGAGTTACGAGATACGCAGTATTTT. This translates into CASSLDGWAGELRDTQYF.

The rearrangement links TRBV12-3 or TRBV12-4 to TRBJ2-3; 12 positions match TRBD2. V shed 5 bases, J shed 2 bases, and the junction held 17 bases outside the gene matches. CDR3 length: 20 amino acids. CDR3 sequence reads: CASSGWTTLRTSGNTDTQYF. The CDR3 coding sequence is TGTGCCAGCAGTGGGTGGACAACCCTCCGGACTAGCGGGAACACAGATACGCAGTATTTT.

This clonotype occurred a few times. The rearrangement links TRBV19 to TRBJ1-5; TRBD1 matches 8 bases. CDR1 is LNHDA, CDR2 SQIVND, per germline (reference sequence). The CDR3 is made up of 14 amino acids. The V segment lost 5 bases and the J segment 1 base; nucleotides outside the gene matches: 1. The CDR3 here is CASSWTGSNQPQHF. In DNA form, the CDR3 reads TGTGCCAGTAGTTGGACAGGGAGCAATCAGCCCCAGCATTTT. The full variable domain, rest sourced from reference TRBV19 and TRBJ1-5, is DGGITQSPKYLFRKEGQNVTLSCEQNLNHDAMYWYRQDPGQGLRLIYYSQIVNDFQKGDIAEGYSVSREKKESFPLTVTSAQKNPTAFYLCASSWTGSNQPQHFGDGTRLSIL.

This clonotype has more than one count but fewer than ten. The chain links TRBV5-5 to TRBJ2-3, with D uncertain. The CDR3 length is 16 residues. V shed 0 bases and J shed 0 bases, with 11 bases lying between them. In germline, CDR1 is SGHKS, CDR2 YYEKEE (reference sequence). Here the CDR3 DNA reads TGTGCCAGCAGCTTGGTAGTAGCTCCCAGCACAGATACGCAGTATTTT. Its translation: CASSLVVAPSTDTQYF.

The genes are TRBV6-2 or TRBV6-3 and TRBJ2-7; possibly TRBD2 for D (7 bases). The germline V and J ends were trimmed by 6 bases and 6 bases, with 12 bases remaining between them. CDR1 MNHEY and CDR2 SVGEGT come from the germline V gene. This CDR3 has 12 amino acids. The CDR3 is CASRQGGLEQYF. DNA of the CDR3: TGTGCCAGCAGACAGGGAGGGCTCGAGCAGTACTTC.

This clonotype has more than one count but fewer than ten. V is TRBV12-3 or TRBV12-4 and J is TRBJ2-7, with D tentatively TRBD1 (5 bases). V was shortened by 4 bases and J by 6 bases, with 7 bases between the two germline ends. This CDR3 comprises 11 residues. CDR3 nucleotides: TGTGCCAGCAGTTACAGGTCCGAGCAGTACTTC. Protein sequence: CASSYRSEQYF.

This sequence joins TRBV28 and TRBJ1-3; D ambiguous. The CDR3 covers 15 residues. V gave up 7 bases and J gave up 3 bases, with 16 bases separating them. Germline-derived CDR1 and CDR2 are MDHEN and SYDVKM. Here the CDR3 reads CASTKQSRSGNTIYF. CDR3 bases: TGTGCCAGCACTAAACAGTCGCGGAGTGGAAACACCATATATTTT.